This entry lists 22 T cell receptor beta chains sequenced from one sample in a study of blood T cell repertoires in COVID-19. Data came from immunoSEQ multiplex PCR; TCRdb stores just in-frame clones and leaves some out. Among 50,000 or so clones listed, roughly 89% were seen once. The specimen sequenced was peripheral blood. These receptors came from a human donor in a cohort sampled during active COVID-19.

This rearrangement joins TRBV24-1 to TRBJ2-2; D remains unclear. This CDR3 is built from 14 residues. V lost 3 bases and J 5 bases, leaving 9 bases between the germline ends. Germline CDR1 reads KGHDR; CDR2 reads SFDVKD. The CDR3 region has the DNA TGTGCCACCAGTGATCCACCGGGTACCGGGGAGCTGTTTTTT. This codes for CATSDPPGTGELFF.

The chain recombines TRBV28 with TRBJ2-6; TRBD2 agrees at 7 bases. Looked up from germline, CDR1 is MDHEN and CDR2 is SYDVKM. The CDR3 runs 16 residues. J gave up 2 bases and V 7 bases, and 8 bases lay outside the gene matches. The CDR3 DNA follows: TGTGCCAGCAACCCGGGGGGAAGGACTGGGGCCAACGTCCTGACTTTC. This gives the protein CASNPGGRTGANVLTF.

This CDR3 is CSVEGTANNEQFF. DNA of the CDR3: TGCAGCGTTGAAGGGACAGCGAACAATGAGCAGTTCTTC. The V gene is TRBV29-1, the J gene TRBJ2-1; tentatively, D is TRBD1 (6 bases). Germline loops: CDR1 SQVTM, CDR2 ANQGSEA. The CDR3 sequence is 13 residues long. Trimming took off 1 base at V and 5 bases at J, with 9 bases between the two ends.

The chain has TRBV6-5 and TRBJ1-6, with unresolved D. The CDR3 loop spans 13 amino acids. The germline V gene has CDR1 MNHEY and CDR2 SVGAGI. The V and J ends lost 5 bases and 10 bases respectively, with 12 bases between them. The CDR3 here is CASSRESGSPLHF. Written as DNA, the CDR3 is TGTGCCAGCAGTAGGGAGTCGGGATCACCCCTCCACTTT.

The rearrangement joins TRBV24-1 to TRBJ2-5; D is ambiguous. Germline CDR1 KGHDR, CDR2 SFDVKD. Trimming cost V 10 bases and J 4 bases, with 9 bases left between them. The CDR3 has 11 amino acids. CDR3 residues: CATAASETQYF. CDR3 bases: TGTGCCACTGCTGCGTCAGAGACCCAGTACTTC.

V and J are TRBV7-9 and TRBJ2-1; a weak D match, TRBD1 (6 bases). Trimming took 7 bases from V and 8 from J, leaving 21 bases between them. The germline CDR1 and CDR2 sequences are SEHNR and FQNEAQ (reference sequence). CDR3 size: 15 residues. The CDR3 coding sequence is TGTGCCAGCACCCCAAGGGGGAATCCAGGGGATGAGCAGTTCTTC. Translated: CASTPRGNPGDEQFF.

The chain joins TRBV15 to TRBJ1-2; no clear D. Germline CDR1 and CDR2: LNHNV and YYDKDF (reference sequence). The CDR3 extends over 15 amino acids. V lost 3 bases to trimming and J lost 4 bases, with 15 bases between them. CDR3 amino acids: CATSRAPAGLYGYTF. The DNA for the CDR3 is TGTGCCACCAGCAGGGCGCCGGCAGGCCTCTATGGCTACACCTTC.

The V gene is TRBV11-3, the J gene TRBJ2-3; 10 nucleotides agree with TRBD2. Germline V lookup: CDR1 SGHNT, CDR2 YENEEA. The trim removed 1 base at V and 4 bases at J, leaving 5 bases unmatched. CDR3 size: 16 residues. CDR3: CASSLGTSGEADTQYF. The CDR3 DNA is TGTGCCAGCAGCTTAGGAACTAGCGGGGAGGCAGATACGCAGTATTTT.

The V call is TRBV28, the J call TRBJ1-1; D gene ambiguous. This CDR3 contains 13 residues. The ends were cut back, 5 bases at V and 1 base at J, with 8 bases in the middle. Germline V gene sequence: CDR1 MDHEN, CDR2 SYDVKM. CDR3 region: CASSPGRNTEAFF. The CDR3 nucleotides are TGTGCCAGCAGTCCTGGGAGGAACACTGAAGCTTTCTTT.

This chain links TRBV6-5 with TRBJ1-2, with 9 positions matching TRBD1. J gave up 7 bases and V 8 bases, and 11 bases lay outside the gene matches. CDR1 and CDR2 (germline): MNHEY, SVGAGI. The CDR3 runs 14 residues. The CDR3 protein is CASQLGQGKGGYTF. CDR3 nucleotide sequence: TGTGCCAGCCAGTTGGGACAGGGAAAAGGTGGCTACACCTTC.

V and J are TRBV5-1 and TRBJ2-3; 8 bases are a match to TRBD1. The CDR3 covers 15 residues. V lost 4 bases to trimming and J lost 0 bases; unmatched junction nucleotides: 4. Germline assignment: CDR1 SGHRS and CDR2 YFSETQ. This CDR3 reads CASSLQGASTDTQYF. CDR3 coding DNA: TGCGCCAGCAGCCTCCAGGGGGCCAGCACAGATACGCAGTATTTT.

This rearrangement joins TRBV5-8 to TRBJ2-3, with no clear D. Germline V gives CDR1 SGHTS, CDR2 YDEGEE. Trimming pared 2 bases from V and 2 bases from J, leaving 3 bases between. CDR3 size: 12 residues. The CDR3 reads CASSFLTDTQYF. The CDR3 bases are TGTGCCAGCAGCTTTCTCACAGATACGCAGTATTTT. The full variable domain, rest sourced from reference TRBV5-8 and TRBJ2-3, is EAGVTQSPTHLIKTRGQQATLRCSPISGHTSVYWYQQALGLGLQFLLWYDEGEERNRGNFPPRFSGRQFPNYSSELNVNALELEDSALYLCASSFLTDTQYFGPGTRLTVL.

The V call is TRBV6-5, the J call TRBJ2-7; D is unresolved. Looked up from germline, CDR1 is MNHEY and CDR2 is SVGAGI. The CDR3 loop spans 13 amino acids. V was clipped by 10 bases and J by 0 bases, with 13 bases between them. The DNA for the CDR3 is TGTGCCATCCTACAGAGTAGCTCCTACGAGCAGTACTTC. It specifies CAILQSSSYEQYF.

On this clone: The germline gene is not matched at one end of the junction; a read error may be the cause. This chain uses TRBV30 with TRBJ1-1, with 8 bases that match TRBD1. CDR1 and CDR2 (germline): GTSNPN, SVGIG (reference sequence). The length of the CDR3 is 14 residues. The CDR3 sequence: CAWSIRTGNSEAFF. The CDR3 DNA reads as TGTGCCTGGAGTATACGGACAGGGAACAGTGAAGCTTTCTTT. The full variable domain, with the rest looked up from reference TRBV30 and TRBJ1-1, is SQTIHQWPATLVQPVGSPLSLECTVEGTSNPNLYWYRQAAGRGLQLLFYSVGIGQISSEVPQNLSASRPQDRQFILSSKKLLLSDSGFYLCAWSIRTGNSEAFFGQGTRLTVV.

The chain uses TRBV3-1 (or the pseudogene TRBV3-2) and TRBJ2-3; 8 bases line up with TRBD2. V lost 0 bases to trimming and J lost 7 bases; unmatched junction nucleotides: 9. CDR3 length: 16 amino acids. CDR1 and CDR2 from the germline V gene are LGHDT and YNNKEL (reference sequence). The chain's CDR3 is CASSQDPTGGRNTQYF. CDR3 in DNA: TGTGCCAGCAGCCAAGATCCCACGGGGGGGCGGAATACGCAGTATTTT.

The chain employs TRBV2 and TRBJ2-6; D is possibly TRBD2 (6 bases). Trimming shortened V by 5 bases and J by 0 bases, and 17 bases separated the two germline ends. CDR3 size: 18 residues. CDR1 and CDR2 from the germline V gene are SNHLY and FYNNEI. This chain's CDR3 is CASSNTGSSSSGANVLTF. The CDR3 nucleotides are TGTGCCAGCAGTAATACCGGGAGCAGCTCCTCTGGGGCCAACGTCCTGACTTTC.

The chain carries TRBV10-1 and TRBJ1-1, with D possibly TRBD1 on 6 matching bases. Germline CDR1 is WNHNN and CDR2 is SYGVQD (reference sequence). CDR3 size: 17 residues. Trimming removed 0 bases at V and 4 bases at J, with 18 bases between. CDR3 in amino acids: CASSESLGGPGGTEAFF. CDR3 bases: TGCGCCAGCAGTGAGTCGCTGGGGGGGCCCGGCGGCACTGAAGCTTTCTTT.

The gene calls are TRBV4-1 and TRBJ2-7, with TRBD2 matching over 14 bases. V lost 1 base, J lost 1 base, and 0 bases stayed unmatched. The CDR3 is 16 residues long. Germline-derived CDR1 and CDR2 are MGHRA and YSYEKL. The chain's CDR3 is CASSQGTSGGSYEQYF. The CDR3 nucleotides are TGCGCCAGCAGCCAAGGGACTAGCGGGGGGTCCTACGAGCAGTACTTC.

The genes are TRBV15 and TRBJ2-7, with D maybe TRBD1 (5 bases). Germline V gene sequence: CDR1 LNHNV, CDR2 YYDKDF (reference sequence). The CDR3 consists of 15 residues. Trimming took 5 bases from V and 7 from J, leaving 21 bases between them. The CDR3 loop reads CATSGRQFKVGEQYF. The CDR3, as DNA: TGTGCCACCAGCGGCCGACAGTTCAAAGTGGGGGAGCAGTACTTC.

The chain combines TRBV7-9 with TRBJ2-7; TRBD1 aligns across 10 bases. Trimming removed 5 bases from V and 6 bases from J; junction bases left unmatched: 7. The CDR3 spans 14 residues. CDR1 SEHNR and CDR2 FQNEAQ come from the germline V gene (reference sequence). In DNA, the CDR3 is TGTGCCAGCAGCCCCGCGGGACAGGGGTTCGAGCAGTACTTC. Translated, it gives CASSPAGQGFEQYF. The entire variable domain, with the rest obtained from reference TRBV7-9 and TRBJ2-7, is as follows: DTGVSQNPRHKITKRGQNVTFRCDPISEHNRLYWYRQTLGQGPEFLTYFQNEAQLEKSRLLSDRFSAERPKGSFSTLEIQRTEQGDSAMYLCASSPAGQGFEQYFGPGTRLTVT.

The CDR3 protein is CASSLPGGQPQHF. DNA of the CDR3: TGTGCCAGCAGTTTGCCAGGGGGGCAGCCCCAGCATTTT. The V gene is TRBV28, the J gene TRBJ1-5; TRBD1 agrees at 7 bases. Germline V lookup: CDR1 MDHEN, CDR2 SYDVKM. The CDR3 extends over 13 amino acids. With V trimmed by 3 bases and J by 7 bases, 3 bases remained unmatched.

V gene TRBV7-2 combines with J gene TRBJ1-5, with a tentative D call TRBD1 (5 bases). The CDR3 has 14 residues. Germline V gene sequence: CDR1 SGHTA, CDR2 FQGNSA. The V end was cut by 3 bases, the J end by 3 bases, with 9 bases between. CDR3 protein: CASSLGGYNQPQHF. CDR3 coding DNA: TGTGCCAGCAGCTTGGGGGGATACAATCAGCCCCAGCATTTT.